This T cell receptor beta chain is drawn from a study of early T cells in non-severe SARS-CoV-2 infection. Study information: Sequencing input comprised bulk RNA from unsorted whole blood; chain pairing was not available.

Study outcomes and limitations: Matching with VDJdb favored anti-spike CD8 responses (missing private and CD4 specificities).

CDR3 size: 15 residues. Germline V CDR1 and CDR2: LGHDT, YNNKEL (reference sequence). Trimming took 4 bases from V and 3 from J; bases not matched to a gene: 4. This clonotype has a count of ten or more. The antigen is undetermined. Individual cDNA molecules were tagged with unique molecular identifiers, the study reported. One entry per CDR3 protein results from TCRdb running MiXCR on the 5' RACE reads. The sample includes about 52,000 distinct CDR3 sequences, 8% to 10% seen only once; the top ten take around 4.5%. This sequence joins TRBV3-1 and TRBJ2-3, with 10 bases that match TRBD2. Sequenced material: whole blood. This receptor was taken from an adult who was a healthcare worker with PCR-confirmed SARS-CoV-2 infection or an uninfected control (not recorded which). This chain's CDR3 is CASSPPGLATDTQYF. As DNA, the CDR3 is TGTGCCAGCAGCCCGCCGGGACTAGCGACAGATACGCAGTATTTT.